This T cell receptor beta chain was documented in a study of blood T cell repertoires in COVID-19. Study in general: Both acute and convalescent COVID-19 samples were obtained from the United States, Italy and Spain.

Germline CDR1 and CDR2: SGDLS and YYNGEE. This CDR3 comprises 15 residues. Trimming cost V 2 bases and J 2 bases, with 8 bases left between them. Sequencing used immunoSEQ multiplex PCR; TCRdb keeps in-frame clones, though not all of them. The table records approximately 140,000 clones, over 80% of them present only once. Comment on this clone: Other DNA sequences from this sample encode an identical CDR3 as well.

The sequence came from a human donor in a cohort sampled during active COVID-19. The sample taken for sequencing was peripheral blood. The chain joins TRBV9 to TRBJ2-6, with a tentative D call TRBD1 (5 bases). The CDR3 region is CASSVLGAGANVLTF. The CDR3 DNA follows: TGTGCCAGCAGCGTCTTAGGGGCTGGGGCCAACGTCCTGACTTTC.